The following is a TCR beta chain sequence with its context. Measured with immunoSEQ multiplex PCR; TCRdb has only the in-frame clones, and not every one. The table includes some 110,000 clones, roughly four fifths detected once. The sample is drawn from a study of blood T cell repertoires in COVID-19. The CDR3 consists of 14 residues. V dropped 9 bases and J dropped 0 bases, with 12 bases sitting between them. CDR1 and CDR2 (germline): MNHEY, SVGAGI. Source material: peripheral blood. The V and J genes are TRBV6-5 and TRBJ1-5; a weak D match, TRBD1 (6 bases). The sequence was collected from a man in his sixties with acute or convalescent COVID-19. The CDR3 region is CASRQENSNQPQHF. The CDR3 nucleotides read TGTGCCAGTCGACAGGAGAATAGCAATCAGCCCCAGCATTTT.